This TCR beta chain was profiled in a study of technical replicates of blood from several donors. The germline V gene has CDR1 MNHNY and CDR2 SVGAGI (reference sequence). This CDR3 is built from 14 residues. Trimming at V came to 9 bases and at J to 4 bases, leaving 9 bases not matched to a gene. This clone came up once. The table came from immunoSEQ multiplex PCR; TCRdb's copy has only in-frame clones and leaves some out. This sample has 55,000 to 75,000 clones, with approximately 94% found just once. The receptor comes from a human donor in good health. Source material: T cells isolated from PBMCs. The chain recombines TRBV6-6 with TRBJ1-2; 9 bases match TRBD1. CDR3 residues: CASIPQGASYGYTF. In nucleotides, the CDR3 is TGTGCCAGTATCCCACAGGGGGCCAGCTATGGCTACACCTTC.